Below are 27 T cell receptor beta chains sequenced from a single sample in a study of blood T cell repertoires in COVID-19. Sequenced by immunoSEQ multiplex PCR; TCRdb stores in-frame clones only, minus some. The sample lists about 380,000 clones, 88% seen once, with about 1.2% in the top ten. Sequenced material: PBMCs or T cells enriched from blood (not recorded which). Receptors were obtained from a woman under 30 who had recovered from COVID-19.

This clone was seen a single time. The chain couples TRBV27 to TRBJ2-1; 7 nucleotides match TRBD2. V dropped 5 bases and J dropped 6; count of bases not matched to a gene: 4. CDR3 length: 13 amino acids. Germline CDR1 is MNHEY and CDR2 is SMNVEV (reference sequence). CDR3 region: CASSKAGVNEQFF. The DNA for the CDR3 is TGTGCCAGCAGTAAGGCGGGGGTCAATGAGCAGTTCTTC.

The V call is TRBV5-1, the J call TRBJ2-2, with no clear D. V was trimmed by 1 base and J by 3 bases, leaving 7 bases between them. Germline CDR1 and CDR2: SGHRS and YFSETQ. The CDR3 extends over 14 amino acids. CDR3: CASSLSGYTGELFF. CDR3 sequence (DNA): TGCGCCAGCAGCTTGTCAGGATACACCGGGGAGCTGTTTTTT. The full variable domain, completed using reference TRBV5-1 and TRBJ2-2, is KAGVTQTPRYLIKTRGQQVTLSCSPISGHRSVSWYQQTPGQGLQFLFEYFSETQRNKGNFPGRFSGRQFSNSRSEMNVSTLELGDSALYLCASSLSGYTGELFFGEGSRLTVL.

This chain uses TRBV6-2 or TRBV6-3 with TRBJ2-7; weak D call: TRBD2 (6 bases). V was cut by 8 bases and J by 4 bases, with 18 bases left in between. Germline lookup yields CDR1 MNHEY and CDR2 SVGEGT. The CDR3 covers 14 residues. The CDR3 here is CASCSWRANYEQYF. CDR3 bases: TGTGCCAGCTGTTCATGGAGGGCTAATTACGAGCAGTACTTC.

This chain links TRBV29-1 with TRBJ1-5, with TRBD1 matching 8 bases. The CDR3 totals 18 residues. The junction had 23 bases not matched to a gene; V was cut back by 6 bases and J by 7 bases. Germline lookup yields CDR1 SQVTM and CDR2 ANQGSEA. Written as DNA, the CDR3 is TGCAGCGTGACAGGGGCGCTCCCCTTCAGGTTGGAGTACCAGCCCCAGCATTTT. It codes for CSVTGALPFRLEYQPQHF.

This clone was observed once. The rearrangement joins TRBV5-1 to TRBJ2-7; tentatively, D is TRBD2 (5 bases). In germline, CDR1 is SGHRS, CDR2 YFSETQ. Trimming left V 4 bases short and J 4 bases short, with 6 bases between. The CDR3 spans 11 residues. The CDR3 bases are TGCGCCAGCAGCCGGAGGTACGAGCAGTACTTC. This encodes CASSRRYEQYF.

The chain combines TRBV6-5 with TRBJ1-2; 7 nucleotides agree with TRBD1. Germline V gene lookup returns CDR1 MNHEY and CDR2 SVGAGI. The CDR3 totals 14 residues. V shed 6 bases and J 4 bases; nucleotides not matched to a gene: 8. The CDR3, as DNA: TGTGCCAGCAGCCGAGACAGGGATCGCTATGGCTACACCTTC. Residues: CASSRDRDRYGYTF.

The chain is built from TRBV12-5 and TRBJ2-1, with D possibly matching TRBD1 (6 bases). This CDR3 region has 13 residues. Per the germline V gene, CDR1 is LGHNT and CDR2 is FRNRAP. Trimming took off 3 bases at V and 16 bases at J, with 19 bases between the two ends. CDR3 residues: CASGFPPGQGNFF. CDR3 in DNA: TGTGCTAGTGGTTTTCCTCCGGGACAAGGTAACTTCTTC. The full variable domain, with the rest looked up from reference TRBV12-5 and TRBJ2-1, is DARVTQTPRHKVTEMGQEVTMRCQPILGHNTVFWYRQTMMQGLELLAYFRNRAPLDDSGMPKDRFSAEMPDATLATLKIQPSEPRDSAVYFCASGFPPGQGNFFGPGTRLTVL.

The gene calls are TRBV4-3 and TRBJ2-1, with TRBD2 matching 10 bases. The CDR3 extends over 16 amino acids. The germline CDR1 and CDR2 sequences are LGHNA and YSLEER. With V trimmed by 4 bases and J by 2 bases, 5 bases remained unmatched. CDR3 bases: TGCGCCAGCAGCCCTGTAGCGGGGGGAACCTACAATGAGCAGTTCTTC. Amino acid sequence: CASSPVAGGTYNEQFF.

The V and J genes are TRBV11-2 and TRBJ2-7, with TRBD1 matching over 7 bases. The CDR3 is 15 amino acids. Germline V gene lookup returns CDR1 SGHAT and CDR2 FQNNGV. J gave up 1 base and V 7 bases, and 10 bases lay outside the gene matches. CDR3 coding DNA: TGTGCCAGCATCCTTTTCAGGGACAGATCCTACGAGCAGTACTTC. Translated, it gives CASILFRDRSYEQYF. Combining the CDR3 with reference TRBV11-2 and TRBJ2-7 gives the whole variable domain EAGVAQSPRYKIIEKRQSVAFWCNPISGHATLYWYQQILGQGPKLLIQFQNNGVVDDSQLPKDRFSAERLKGVDSTLKIQPAKLEDSAVYLCASILFRDRSYEQYFGPGTRLTVT.

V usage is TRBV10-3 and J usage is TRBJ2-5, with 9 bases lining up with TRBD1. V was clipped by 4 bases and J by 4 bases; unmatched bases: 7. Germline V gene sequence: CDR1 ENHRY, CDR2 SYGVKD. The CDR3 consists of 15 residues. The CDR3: CAISGEDRGGETQYF. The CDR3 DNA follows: TGTGCCATCAGTGGAGAGGACAGGGGTGGAGAGACCCAGTACTTC.

CDR3 region: CASSDEQGAGNTEAFF. The CDR3 nucleotides are TGTGCCAGCAGTGACGAACAGGGGGCTGGAAACACTGAAGCTTTCTTT. The genes are TRBV2 and TRBJ1-1, with 9 bases fitting TRBD1. The CDR3 has 16 amino acids. J lost 2 bases, V lost 3 bases, and 7 bases had no gene match. Germline assignment: CDR1 SNHLY and CDR2 FYNNEI. The whole variable domain, remainder taken from reference TRBV2 and TRBJ1-1, is EPEVTQTPSHQVTQMGQEVILRCVPISNHLYFYWYRQILGQKVEFLVSFYNNEISEKSEIFDDQFSVERPDGSNFTLKIRSTKLEDSAMYFCASSDEQGAGNTEAFFGQGTRLTVV.

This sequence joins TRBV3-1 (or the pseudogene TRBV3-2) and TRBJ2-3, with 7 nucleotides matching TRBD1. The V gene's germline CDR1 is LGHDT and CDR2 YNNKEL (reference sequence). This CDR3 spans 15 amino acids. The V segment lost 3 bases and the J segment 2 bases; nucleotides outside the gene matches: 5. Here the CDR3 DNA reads TGTGCCAGCAGCCATCCGGGACAGACCACAGATACGCAGTATTTT. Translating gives CASSHPGQTTDTQYF.

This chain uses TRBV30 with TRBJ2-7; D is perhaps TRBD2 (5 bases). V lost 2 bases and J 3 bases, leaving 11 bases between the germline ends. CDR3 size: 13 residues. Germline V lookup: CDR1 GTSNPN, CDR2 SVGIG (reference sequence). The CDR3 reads CAWSKEVIYEQYF. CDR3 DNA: TGTGCCTGGAGTAAGGAGGTTATCTACGAGCAGTACTTC.

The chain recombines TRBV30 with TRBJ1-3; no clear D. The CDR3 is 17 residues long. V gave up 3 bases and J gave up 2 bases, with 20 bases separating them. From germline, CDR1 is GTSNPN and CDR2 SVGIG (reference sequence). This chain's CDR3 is CAWRWVPETSAGNTIYF. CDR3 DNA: TGTGCCTGGAGATGGGTCCCAGAGACATCCGCTGGAAACACCATATATTTT.

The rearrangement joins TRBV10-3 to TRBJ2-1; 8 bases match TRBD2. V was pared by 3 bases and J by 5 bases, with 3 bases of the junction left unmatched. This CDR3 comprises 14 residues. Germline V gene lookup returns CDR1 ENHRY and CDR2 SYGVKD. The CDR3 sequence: CAISDSGGHNEQFF. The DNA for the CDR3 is TGTGCCATCAGTGACTCGGGGGGGCACAATGAGCAGTTCTTC.

The CDR3 coding sequence is TGTGCCAGTAGTGCCCGGGGGGACACTTCGAAGGAGTTCTTC. Residues: CASSARGDTSKEFF. J is TRBJ2-1 and V is TRBV19; tentative D call: TRBD2 (7 bases). The CDR3 loop spans 14 amino acids. V lost 5 bases to trimming and J lost 14 bases, with 22 bases between them. Germline CDR1 reads LNHDA; CDR2 reads SQIVND (reference sequence).

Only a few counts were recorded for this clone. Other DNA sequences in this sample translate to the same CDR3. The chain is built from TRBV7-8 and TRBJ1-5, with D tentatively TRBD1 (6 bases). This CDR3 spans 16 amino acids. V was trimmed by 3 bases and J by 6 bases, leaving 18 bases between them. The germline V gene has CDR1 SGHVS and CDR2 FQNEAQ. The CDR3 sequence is CASSFVRGRTSQPQHF. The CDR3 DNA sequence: TGTGCCAGCAGCTTTGTCAGGGGCAGGACAAGTCAGCCCCAGCATTTT.

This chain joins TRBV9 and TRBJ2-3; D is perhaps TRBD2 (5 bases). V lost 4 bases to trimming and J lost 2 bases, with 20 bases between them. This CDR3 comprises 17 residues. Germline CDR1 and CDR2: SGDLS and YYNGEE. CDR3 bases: TGTGCCAGCAGCCCCTTCCTGGAAGCGGCTTACACAGATACGCAGTATTTT. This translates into CASSPFLEAAYTDTQYF.

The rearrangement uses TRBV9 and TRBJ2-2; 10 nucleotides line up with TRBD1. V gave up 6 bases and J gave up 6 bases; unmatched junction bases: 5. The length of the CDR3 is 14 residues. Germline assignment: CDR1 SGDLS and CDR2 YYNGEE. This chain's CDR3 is CASTSGTGAGELFF. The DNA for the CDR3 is TGTGCCAGCACGTCCGGGACAGGGGCCGGGGAGCTGTTTTTT.

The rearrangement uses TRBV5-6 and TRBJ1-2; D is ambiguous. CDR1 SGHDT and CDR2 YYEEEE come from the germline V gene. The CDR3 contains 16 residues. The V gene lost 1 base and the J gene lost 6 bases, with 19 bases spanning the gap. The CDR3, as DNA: TGTGCCAGCAGCTTGCCTCGGCCTTTACAGCACGATGGCTACACCTTC. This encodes CASSLPRPLQHDGYTF.

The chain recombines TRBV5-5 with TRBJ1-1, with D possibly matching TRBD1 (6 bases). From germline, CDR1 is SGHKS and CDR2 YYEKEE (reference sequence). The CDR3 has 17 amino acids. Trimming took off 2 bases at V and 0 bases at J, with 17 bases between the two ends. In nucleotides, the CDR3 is TGTGCCAGCAGCTTAGGTTGGGCAGGGGCTCTGAACACTGAAGCTTTCTTT. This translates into CASSLGWAGALNTEAFF.

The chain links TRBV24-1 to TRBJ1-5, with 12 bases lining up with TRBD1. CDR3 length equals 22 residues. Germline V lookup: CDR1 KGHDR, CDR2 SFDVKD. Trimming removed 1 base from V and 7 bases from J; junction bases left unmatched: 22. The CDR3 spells CATSDFSPHTIPGQGALQPQHF. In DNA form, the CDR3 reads TGTGCCACCAGTGATTTTTCCCCTCATACCATACCGGGACAGGGGGCCTTGCAGCCCCAGCATTTT.

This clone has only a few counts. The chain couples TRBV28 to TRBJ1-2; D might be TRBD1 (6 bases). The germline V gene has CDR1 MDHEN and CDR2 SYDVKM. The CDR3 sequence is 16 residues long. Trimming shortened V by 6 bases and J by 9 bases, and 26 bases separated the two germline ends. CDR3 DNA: TGTGCCAGCAGATCAACCCAAGGGGGGGGCGCGGGAAGCTACACCTTC. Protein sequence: CASRSTQGGGAGSYTF.

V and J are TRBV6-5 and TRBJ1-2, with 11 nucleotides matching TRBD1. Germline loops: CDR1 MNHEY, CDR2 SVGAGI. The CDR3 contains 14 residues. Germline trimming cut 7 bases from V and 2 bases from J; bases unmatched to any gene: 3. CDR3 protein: CASTGTGGNYGYTF. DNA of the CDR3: TGTGCCAGCACCGGGACAGGGGGGAACTATGGCTACACCTTC.

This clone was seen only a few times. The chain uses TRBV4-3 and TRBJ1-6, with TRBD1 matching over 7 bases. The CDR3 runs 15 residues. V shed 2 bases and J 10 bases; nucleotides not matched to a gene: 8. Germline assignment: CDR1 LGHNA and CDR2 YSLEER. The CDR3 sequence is CASSQQTGAASPLHF. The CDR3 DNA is TGCGCCAGCAGCCAACAAACAGGGGCGGCCTCACCCCTCCACTTT.

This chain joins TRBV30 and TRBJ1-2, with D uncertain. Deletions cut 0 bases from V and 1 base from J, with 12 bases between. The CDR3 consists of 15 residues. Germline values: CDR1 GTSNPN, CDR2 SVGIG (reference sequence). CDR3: CAWSVIVEDNYGYTF. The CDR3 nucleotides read TGTGCCTGGAGTGTAATAGTCGAAGATAACTATGGCTACACCTTC.

This chain's CDR3 is CASSYSRWGDYGYTF. The CDR3 DNA reads TGTGCCAGCAGTTACTCGAGGTGGGGGGACTATGGCTACACCTTC. The chain couples TRBV6-5 to TRBJ1-2; possibly TRBD1 for D (5 bases). Germline V CDR1 and CDR2: MNHEY, SVGAGI. The V gene lost 0 bases and the J gene lost 3 bases, with 11 bases spanning the gap. The CDR3 is 15 amino acids.